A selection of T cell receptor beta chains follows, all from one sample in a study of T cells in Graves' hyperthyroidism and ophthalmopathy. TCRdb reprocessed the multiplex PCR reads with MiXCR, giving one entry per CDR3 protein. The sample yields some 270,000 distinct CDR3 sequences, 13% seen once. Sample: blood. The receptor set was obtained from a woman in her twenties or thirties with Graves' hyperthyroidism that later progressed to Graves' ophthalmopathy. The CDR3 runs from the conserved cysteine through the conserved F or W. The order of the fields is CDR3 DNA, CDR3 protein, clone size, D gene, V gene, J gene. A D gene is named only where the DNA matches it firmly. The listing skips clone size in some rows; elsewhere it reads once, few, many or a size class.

TGTGCCAGCAGTTTAGAGGGACAGGGTCTGCAGCCCCAGCATTTT	CASSLEGQGLQPQHF	many	TRBD1	TRBV27	TRBJ1-5
TGTGCCAGCAGTTCGACATTCCGGGAGGGCCGATACAATGAGCAGTTCTTC	CASSSTFREGRYNEQFF	many	TRBD2	TRBV28	TRBJ2-1
TGTGCCTGGGGACGAGGGGTCCAGGTCGAGACCCAGTACTTC	CAWGRGVQVETQYF	many	.	TRBV30	TRBJ2-5
TGTGCCAGCAGTAGTAGACCGGGACTAGCGGGAGGTACCGGGGAGCTGTTTTTT	CASSSRPGLAGGTGELFF	.	TRBD2	TRBV12-3/TRBV12-4	TRBJ2-2
TGCGCCAGCAGTTTGACCGAGAGCTCCTACGAGCAGTACTTC	CASSLTESSYEQYF	many	.	TRBV5-1	TRBJ2-7
TGTGCCAGCAGCTTAGATGCAGGGGTCTCCTACGAGCAGTACTTC	CASSLDAGVSYEQYF	.	.	TRBV7-2	TRBJ2-7
TGTGCCAGCAGTGAAGCGCTTCGGTATGGCTACACCTTC	CASSEALRYGYTF	many	.	TRBV2	TRBJ1-2
TGTGCCAGCACTCTGGACCGGGCTGGAAGTTCACCCCTCCACTTT	CASTLDRAGSSPLHF	many	.	TRBV27	TRBJ1-6
TGTGCCAGCAGTTTACCCGGGGAGCTGTTTTTT	CASSLPGELFF	many	.	TRBV12-3/TRBV12-4	TRBJ2-2
TGTGCCAGTTCGTTCCCCCTCCGGGAGCAGTACTTC	CASSFPLREQYF	many	.	TRBV12-3/TRBV12-4	TRBJ2-7
TGTGCCAGCAGCGGGACTAGCGGGCCGTACCAAGAGACCCAGTACTTC	CASSGTSGPYQETQYF	many	TRBD2	TRBV3-1	TRBJ2-5
TGTGCCAGCAGCTTAAGACCGGGAGCGGGGGGGACGCAGTATTTT	CASSLRPGAGGTQYF	many	TRBD2	TRBV7-2	TRBJ2-3
TGTGCCAGCAGAAGAAGCGGGCAAGAGACCCAGTACTTC	CASRRSGQETQYF	many	.	TRBV28	TRBJ2-5
TGTGCCAGCAGTCGGGACAGAAACTATGGCTACACCTTC	CASSRDRNYGYTF	many	TRBD1	TRBV7-3	TRBJ1-2
TGTGCCAGCAGCCCCTCGCTGGGTTTCAATGAGCAGTTCTTC	CASSPSLGFNEQFF	few	.	TRBV14	TRBJ2-1
TGTGCCAGCAACGACCGGACAGGGCCCTACACTGAAGCTTTCTTT	CASNDRTGPYTEAFF	many	TRBD1	TRBV6-1	TRBJ1-1
TGTGCCAGCAGTGAACCTTACAGGGATAGCGCTTTCTTT	CASSEPYRDSAFF	many	.	TRBV6-1	TRBJ1-1
TGTGCCAGCAGCTATACCGGGACAGGGCCGAGCGAGCAGTACTTC	CASSYTGTGPSEQYF	many	TRBD1	TRBV7-2	TRBJ2-7
TGTGCCAGCAGCATCTACGCCTCTAGTCATGAGCAGTTCTTC	CASSIYASSHEQFF	many	.	TRBV7-9	TRBJ2-1
TGCGCCAGCAGCTTATCGTCTCTCGGGACTGCGTGGGAAAAACTGTTTTTT	CASSLSSLGTAWEKLFF	many	.	TRBV5-1	TRBJ1-4
TGTGCCAGCGGAGAATTCTCTGGAAACACCATATATTTT	CASGEFSGNTIYF	.	.	TRBV6-4	TRBJ1-3
TGTGCCAGCAGGCCCATAGGGGGCGTTGCCAAAAACATTCAGTACTTC	CASRPIGGVAKNIQYF	many	TRBD1	TRBV2	TRBJ2-4
TGCAGTGCTAAGGGTTGGGGGCAAATTAGCAATCAGCCCCAGCATTTT	CSAKGWGQISNQPQHF	many	.	TRBV20-1	TRBJ1-5
TGTGCCAGCAGCCCCGGGACAGCATATAATGAAAAACTGTTTTTT	CASSPGTAYNEKLFF	many	TRBD1	TRBV12-3/TRBV12-4	TRBJ1-4
TGTGCCAGCAGCTTACCCGGACCTAGCGGGAGGACCTCACATGAGCAGTTCTTC	CASSLPGPSGRTSHEQFF	.	TRBD2	TRBV7-9	TRBJ2-1
TGTGCCAGCAGTCCCCTCCCCGGGCCATACAATGAGCAGTTCTTC	CASSPLPGPYNEQFF	many	.	TRBV28	TRBJ2-1
TGTGCCACCAGCATAGCCAGCGACACAGATACGCAGTATTTT	CATSIASDTDTQYF	.	.	TRBV15	TRBJ2-3
TGTGCCAGCAGTCTGGCCGGGACACCCGTTCTCTCTGGGGCCAACGTCCTGACTTTC	CASSLAGTPVLSGANVLTF	few	.	TRBV27	TRBJ2-6
TGCAGCGTTGAAGATCTGCGGTCTGGAGCTTTCTTT	CSVEDLRSGAFF	many	.	TRBV29-1	TRBJ1-1
TGTGCCTGGGGACGCACCCTTTACGAGCAGTACTTC	CAWGRTLYEQYF	many	.	TRBV28	TRBJ2-7
TGTGCCAGCAGCCCCGGGACAGACCTACAGCCCCAGCATTTT	CASSPGTDLQPQHF	many	TRBD1	TRBV6-2/TRBV6-3	TRBJ1-5
TGTGCCAGCAGTTTACCGTTGGGGAGAGGCACAGATACGCAGCATTTT	CASSLPLGRGTDTQHF	.	.	TRBV28	TRBJ1-5
TGCAGTGCTAGTTCCGGGACAGGGGCGAGTGAGCAGTACTTC	CSASSGTGASEQYF	many	TRBD1	TRBV20-1	TRBJ2-7
TGTGCCAGCAGCTTAGCAAAGGCCGGGGAGCTGTTTTTT	CASSLAKAGELFF	.	.	TRBV7-2	TRBJ2-2
TGCAGTCGACAGGGTTACAATGAGCAGTTCTTC	CSRQGYNEQFF	many	TRBD1	TRBV20-1	TRBJ2-1
TGCAGTGCTGGGGGGACTAGCGGGTTCACAGATACGCAGTATTTT	CSAGGTSGFTDTQYF	many	TRBD2	TRBV20-1	TRBJ2-3
TGTGCCAGCAGCTTAGCGACAGGCTCCTCTGGAAACACCATATATTTT	CASSLATGSSGNTIYF	many	.	TRBV7-9	TRBJ1-3
TGTGCCAGCAGCCCAATACAAGGGACTCCGCAGTATTTT	CASSPIQGTPQYF	many	.	TRBV27	TRBJ2-3
TGTGCCAGCAGTTTTCGGGAAGCCAAAAACATTCAGTACTTC	CASSFREAKNIQYF	once	.	TRBV12-3/TRBV12-4	TRBJ2-4
TGTGCCAGCAGCTTAGGGGGACTAGCGGGGTGGACGACCCAGTACTTC	CASSLGGLAGWTTQYF	.	TRBD2	TRBV7-9	TRBJ2-5
TGTGCCTGGAGTGTAGGTCGGGCAACTAATGAAAAACTGTTTTTT	CAWSVGRATNEKLFF	many	.	TRBV30	TRBJ1-4
TGTGCCAGCAGTTTACTTGGGATTTATGGCTACACCTTC	CASSLLGIYGYTF	.	.	TRBV28	TRBJ1-2
TGCAGTGCTAGCATAGCGGGAGTGAAAGAGACCCAGTACTTC	CSASIAGVKETQYF	many	TRBD2	TRBV20-1	TRBJ2-5
TGTGCCAGCAGTGCATACCTAGCCCCGATCGACGAGCAGTACTTC	CASSAYLAPIDEQYF	many	.	TRBV12-3/TRBV12-4	TRBJ2-7
TGTGCCAGCAGTCAGATGAGCTCCTACAATGAGCAGTTCTTC	CASSQMSSYNEQFF	many	.	TRBV6-1	TRBJ2-1
TGTGCCAGCAGTTTAGGGGTTGGCTTAGGCACAGATACGCAGTATTTT	CASSLGVGLGTDTQYF	many	.	TRBV12-3/TRBV12-4	TRBJ2-3
TGTGCCAGCGCGACGACAGGTATCTCCTACGAGCAGTACTTC	CASATTGISYEQYF	few	.	TRBV6-2/TRBV6-3	TRBJ2-7
TGTGCCAGCAGACAGGGACTAGCGGGGGGATACAATGAGCAGTTCTTC	CASRQGLAGGYNEQFF	few	TRBD2	TRBV6-2/TRBV6-3	TRBJ2-1
TGTGCCAGCTCACGTTACCAGGGGGAGGACACCGGGGAGCTGTTTTTT	CASSRYQGEDTGELFF	.	.	TRBV18	TRBJ2-2
TGTGCCATCAGTGAGGCGACAGGGATCTCCTACGAGCAGTACTTC	CAISEATGISYEQYF	many	TRBD1	TRBV10-3	TRBJ2-7
TGTGCCAGCAGTGGTCCAGGGGGTAACACTGAAGCTTTCTTT	CASSGPGGNTEAFF	.	TRBD1	TRBV6-1	TRBJ1-1
TGTGCCAGCAGTTACTCGAGCGGCGCGAACACCGGGGAGCTGTTTTTT	CASSYSSGANTGELFF	many	.	TRBV6-5	TRBJ2-2
TGTGCCAGCAGTGAAAGGAGGGAAGGCAATCAGCCCCAGCATTTT	CASSERREGNQPQHF	.	.	TRBV6-1	TRBJ1-5
TGTGCCAGCAGCCGCGGGGAGATGAACACTGAAGCTTTCTTT	CASSRGEMNTEAFF	many	.	TRBV12-3/TRBV12-4	TRBJ1-1
TGTGCCAGTCAAAGGACTAGCGGAACCGGGGAGCTGTTTTTT	CASQRTSGTGELFF	many	TRBD2	TRBV18	TRBJ2-2
TGTGCCAGCAGTTGGGACGGCTTGAACACTGAAGCTTTCTTT	CASSWDGLNTEAFF	many	.	TRBV12-3/TRBV12-4	TRBJ1-1
TGTGCCAGCAGCCCCGACTTTAGCACAGATACGCAGTATTTT	CASSPDFSTDTQYF	.	.	TRBV7-6	TRBJ2-3